This entry lists 8 T cell receptor beta chains sequenced from one sample in a study of shared T cell receptors in the human thymus. The assay was immunoSEQ multiplex PCR, and TCRdb's table has in-frame clones only and misses some. The data show fewer than 700,000 clones, approximately 88% seen once. These data are also associated with another study on human thymus T cells.

The sequencing input was thymocytes. These receptors were collected from a boy under three years old with a congenital heart defect.

This clone was seen only once. The V and J genes are TRBV14 and TRBJ1-1; D not certain. Looked up from germline, CDR1 is SGHDN and CDR2 is FVKESK. The V end lost 4 bases, the J end lost 6 bases, and 6 bases lay between the germline ends. The CDR3 totals 11 residues. CDR3 protein: CASSPGAEAFF. CDR3 coding DNA: TGTGCCAGCAGCCCCGGGGCTGAAGCTTTCTTT.

This clone has a single count. This rearrangement joins TRBV5-6 to TRBJ2-1; D unclear. Trimming cost V 0 bases and J 6 bases, with 10 bases left between them. The CDR3 has 14 residues. Looked up from germline, CDR1 is SGHDT and CDR2 is YYEEEE. Here the CDR3 DNA reads TGTGCCAGCAGCTTGGGTGTGCGCGTCAATGAGCAGTTCTTC. Protein product: CASSLGVRVNEQFF.

This chain uses TRBV18 with TRBJ2-7; 8 bases align to TRBD2. The CDR3 consists of 13 residues. CDR1 and CDR2 from the germline V gene are KGHSH and LQKENI. The J segment lost 5 bases and the V segment lost 3 bases, leaving 3 bases of the junction unmatched. The CDR3: CASSPRGADEQYF. The CDR3 nucleotides read TGTGCCAGCTCACCGCGGGGGGCTGACGAGCAGTACTTC.

This chain uses TRBV19 with TRBJ2-1; possibly TRBD2 for D (5 bases). Per germline, CDR1 LNHDA and CDR2 SQIVND (reference sequence). Between the trimmed V and J ends, which lost 7 bases and 4 bases, there was a span of 11 bases. The CDR3 spans 13 residues. The CDR3 loop reads CASMRRTYNEQFF. In DNA, the CDR3 is TGTGCCAGTATGAGGCGGACTTACAATGAGCAGTTCTTC. Full variable domain (outside the CDR3, taken from reference TRBV19 and TRBJ2-1): DGGITQSPKYLFRKEGQNVTLSCEQNLNHDAMYWYRQDPGQGLRLIYYSQIVNDFQKGDIAEGYSVSREKKESFPLTVTSAQKNPTAFYLCASMRRTYNEQFFGPGTRLTVL.

The chain joins TRBV5-4 to TRBJ2-2, with D tentatively TRBD2 (5 bases). With 2 bases removed from V and 7 bases from J, the gap between germline ends came to 12 bases. This CDR3 has 14 amino acids. Germline CDR1 SGHNT, CDR2 YYREEE (reference sequence). The CDR3 here is CASSLSGIGGELFF. CDR3 nucleotides: TGTGCCAGCAGCTTATCCGGGATCGGCGGGGAGCTGTTTTTT.

This chain joins TRBV25-1 and TRBJ2-3; D may be TRBD2 (6 bases). The CDR3 loop spans 16 amino acids. Trimming stripped 2 bases from V and 1 base from J, with 13 bases between. Germline CDR1 is MGHDK and CDR2 is SYGVNS. This CDR3 reads CASSEEREPRTDTQYF. CDR3 DNA: TGTGCCAGCAGTGAAGAACGGGAGCCACGCACAGATACGCAGTATTTT.

V is TRBV29-1 and J is TRBJ2-5, with a possible D match to TRBD1 (6 bases). The V gene lost 2 bases and the J gene lost 1 base, with 17 bases spanning the gap. The CDR3 spans 16 residues. CDR1 SQVTM and CDR2 ANQGSEA come from the germline V gene. CDR3 in amino acids: CSVENPRTETQETQYF. Written as DNA, the CDR3 is TGCAGCGTTGAAAACCCCAGGACAGAGACCCAAGAGACCCAGTACTTC.

V and J are TRBV30 and TRBJ1-5, with D possibly being TRBD1 (5 bases). The CDR3 is 13 residues long. Germline V gene sequence: CDR1 GTSNPN, CDR2 SVGIG (reference sequence). Trimming cost V 3 bases and J 0 bases, with 6 bases left between them. The CDR3 spells CAWSRDSNQPQHF. DNA of the CDR3: TGTGCCTGGAGCAGGGATAGCAATCAGCCCCAGCATTTT.